This is a list of T cell receptor beta chains from one sample in a study of T-cell memory formation after mild COVID-19. TCRdb independently ran MiXCR on the 5' RACE reads; one entry per CDR3 protein. The table lists 35,000 to 50,000 distinct CDR3 sequences, roughly 9% of them singletons. The sample comprised PBMCs or a T cell subset sorted from them (not recorded which). These receptors were taken from an adult woman who had mild COVID-19 (a few samples of this study predate the infection). Cell type and time point are not known. The CDR3 runs from the conserved cysteine through the conserved F or W. D genes are given only for firm matches. Clone size is stated in some rows and not others, as once, few, many or a class when expanded.

NA	TRBV13	NA	TRBJ1-5	TGTGCCAGCAGCTTTGGCCAGGGGTTGCAGCCCCAGCATTTT	CASSFGQGLQPQHF
few	TRBV7-6	NA	TRBJ2-3	TGTGCCAGCGGGCCCGGGGGGCAGGCAGATACGCAGTATTTT	CASGPGGQADTQYF
few	TRBV11-1	TRBD2	TRBJ2-1	TGTGCCAGCAGCTTAGGGAGACTAGCGGGAGTCTCCTACAATGAGCAGTTCTTC	CASSLGRLAGVSYNEQFF
few	TRBV11-2	NA	TRBJ1-6	TGTGCCAGCAGCCCCCTAGCAGATTCACCCCTCCACTTT	CASSPLADSPLHF
NA	TRBV20-1	TRBD1	TRBJ2-7	TGCAGTGCTTCGGGACAGGGGTTCCACGAGCAGTACTTC	CSASGQGFHEQYF
NA	TRBV18	NA	TRBJ2-1	TGTGCCAGCTCACCGGGACGTAGACAATACAATGAGCAGTTCTTC	CASSPGRRQYNEQFF
few	TRBV6-5	TRBD2	TRBJ2-3	TGTGCCAGCACCGGACTAGCGGGAGGGCCACGAACAGATACGCAGTATTTT	CASTGLAGGPRTDTQYF
NA	TRBV11-3	NA	TRBJ2-7	TGTGCCAGCAGCAAAAACAGCGACGAGCAGTACTTC	CASSKNSDEQYF
few	TRBV4-3	NA	TRBJ1-2	TGCGCCAGCAGCCTCCACGGGGGGGTCGACCGTGGCGGCTACACCTTC	CASSLHGGVDRGGYTF
medium-sized	TRBV5-1	NA	TRBJ2-5	TGCGCCAGCCGTAAAGGACTACAAGAGACCCAGTACTTC	CASRKGLQETQYF
many	TRBV20-1	NA	TRBJ2-7	TGCAGTGCTAGAGGGGGGAGCACCTACGAGCAGTACTTC	CSARGGSTYEQYF
few	TRBV29-1	TRBD1	TRBJ2-1	TGCAGCGTTGCGAGGGACAGGGAGGATGAGCAGTTCTTC	CSVARDREDEQFF
NA	TRBV18	NA	TRBJ1-6	TGTGCCAGCTCACCGGGGCCCGGGCTCAATTCACCCCTCCACTTT	CASSPGPGLNSPLHF
many	TRBV12-3/TRBV12-4	NA	TRBJ2-2	TGTGCCAGCAGTCTGCGGGTTGGCACCGGGGAGCTGTTTTTT	CASSLRVGTGELFF